This T cell receptor beta chain was obtained from a study of T cells after yellow fever vaccination. Study in general: When fractions had low cell numbers, they were prepared with SMART-Seq v4 Ultra Low Input.

V shed 3 bases and J shed 3 bases, with 11 bases lying between them. The CDR3 is 15 amino acids. Germline V lookup: CDR1 KGHSH, CDR2 LQKENI. This clonotype was seen more than once but under ten times. MiXCR was run by TCRdb on the 5' RACE reads, yielding one entry per CDR3 protein. Seen here are 510,000 or so distinct CDR3 sequences, over 15% observed once, and the top ten hold around an eighth. Sequencing used PBMCs, obtained 15 days after the yellow fever booster vaccination. The rearrangement uses TRBV18 and TRBJ2-2; TRBD1 is a possible D gene (5 bases). The sequence was collected from a man between 25 and 39 years old who received the YFV17D yellow fever vaccine. CDR3: CASSPAGPYTGELFF. The CDR3 nucleotides are TGTGCCAGCTCACCTGCAGGGCCGTACACCGGGGAGCTGTTTTTT.